The 8 T cell receptor beta chains reported below all come from one sample, sequenced in a study of T cells in Graves' hyperthyroidism and ophthalmopathy. Amplified regions were TCR beta CDR3 sequences from RNA transcripts. During a first-round RT-PCR of the TCR CDR3, the HTBI primer set was used. TCRdb ran MiXCR on the multiplex PCR reads and lists one entry per CDR3 protein. Of around 600,000 distinct CDR3 sequences in the sample, approximately 15% were seen once. Input material: blood. The receptor source for this set is a woman between 18 and 29 years old with Graves' ophthalmopathy.

Ten or more counts support this clonotype. V gene TRBV5-5 combines with J gene TRBJ2-1, with TRBD2 as a possible D gene (6 bases). Germline V gene sequence: CDR1 SGHKS, CDR2 YYEKEE (reference sequence). The V end was cut by 2 bases, the J end by 2 bases, with 14 bases between. CDR3 length: 16 amino acids. The CDR3 loop is CASSFSGTLAYNEQFF. The DNA of the CDR3 is TGTGCCAGCAGCTTCTCCGGGACTCTGGCCTACAATGAGCAGTTCTTC.

This clonotype appeared a few times. The chain couples TRBV5-6 to TRBJ1-2; no definite D call. V lost 2 bases to trimming and J lost 4 bases, with 9 bases between them. The CDR3 spans 13 residues. From germline, CDR1 is SGHDT and CDR2 YYEEEE. The CDR3 reads CASSFKGLYGYTF. The CDR3 DNA follows: TGTGCCAGCAGCTTTAAGGGTCTCTATGGCTACACCTTC.

This rearrangement joins TRBV13 to TRBJ2-1; the D call may be TRBD1 or TRBD2 (5 bases each). CDR1 and CDR2 (germline): PRHDT, FYEKMQ (reference sequence). V lost 5 bases, J lost 15 bases, and 17 bases lay in between. The CDR3 totals 12 residues. The CDR3 nucleotides are TGTGCCAGCAGCGGACTCGAGGGGAGTCGGTTCTTC. It encodes CASSGLEGSRFF.

This clonotype was observed a handful of times. Here the CDR3 reads CASSRRGRTIYF. In DNA, the CDR3 is TGTGCCAGCAGTCGGCGGGGGAGGACCATATATTTT. This chain uses TRBV28 with TRBJ1-3, with D possibly matching TRBD1 (5 bases). Germline V gene data show CDR1 as MDHEN and CDR2 as SYDVKM. Trimming shortened V by 5 bases and J by 10 bases, and 12 bases separated the two germline ends. The CDR3 is 12 residues long. The complete variable domain, with remaining parts taken from reference TRBV28 and TRBJ1-3, reads DVKVTQSSRYLVKRTGEKVFLECVQDMDHENMFWYRQDPGLGLRLIYFSYDVKMKEKGDIPEGYSVSREKKERFSLILESASTNQTSMYLCASSRRGRTIYFGEGSWLTVV.

The CDR3 DNA reads as TGTGCCAGCAGCTTGGGGACAGTTAGCTCTGGGGCCAACGTCCTGACTTTC. Translating gives CASSLGTVSSGANVLTF. The chain uses TRBV5-4 and TRBJ2-6; weak D call: TRBD1 (6 bases). This CDR3 comprises 17 residues. Germline CDR1 reads SGHNT; CDR2 reads YYREEE (reference sequence). Trimming shortened V by 0 bases and J by 0 bases, and 10 bases separated the two germline ends.

This clonotype was detected ten times or more. V usage is TRBV7-8 and J usage is TRBJ1-4; maybe TRBD1 (5 bases). CDR1 is SGHVS, CDR2 FQNEAQ, per germline. The length of the CDR3 is 19 residues. V gave up 5 bases and J gave up 3 bases, with 25 bases separating them. The CDR3 DNA reads TGTGCCAGCAGCCTCACCGGGACGACACTGCCTACGGCTAATGAAAAACTGTTTTTT. Translating it yields CASSLTGTTLPTANEKLFF.

With respect to this clonotype: It may be a read error: a sequence one base away is much more abundant. This chain joins TRBV3-1 and TRBJ1-1, with TRBD1 as a possible D gene (5 bases). The germline gives CDR1 LGHDT, CDR2 YNNKEL (reference sequence). The CDR3 extends over 13 amino acids. The CDR3 DNA reads TGTGCCCGCAGCCAAGATGCCAGGGTGGGAGCTTTCTTT. Translation gives CARSQDARVGAFF.

This clonotype was seen only a few times. The chain combines TRBV6-5 with TRBJ2-2, with D perhaps matching TRBD1 (5 bases). The CDR3 contains 17 residues. V lost 0 bases and J 5 bases, leaving 16 bases between the germline ends. Germline V lookup: CDR1 MNHEY, CDR2 SVGAGI. The CDR3: CASSYSRQGIETGELFF. In DNA form, the CDR3 reads TGTGCCAGCAGTTACTCGCGGCAGGGCATCGAAACCGGGGAGCTGTTTTTT.